Each of the 19 T cell receptor beta chains below was sequenced from the same sample in a study of PD-1 blockade in classical Hodgkin lymphoma. Time point here: cycle 4 day 1 (C4D1), after less than seven weeks of nivolumab. The patients all showed relapse after autologous stem cell transplantation, while their brentuximab vedotin exposure varied. Starting with thawed PBMCs, CD4+ T cells were purified by magnetic negative selection. Clones were read by immunoSEQ multiplex PCR, and TCRdb kept only the in-frame ones, dropping some. The sample lists 32,000 or so clones; 92% were seen once. Material: CD4+ T cells from blood, obtained before the fourth cycle of nivolumab. These receptors were taken from a human donor with classical Hodgkin lymphoma.

This clone showed up just once. The genes are TRBV6-6 and TRBJ2-3, with 8 bases identical to TRBD2. Germline lookup yields CDR1 MNHNY and CDR2 SVGAGI (reference sequence). V dropped 5 bases and J dropped 2; count of bases not matched to a gene: 6. There are 15 residues in the CDR3. As DNA, the CDR3 is TGTGCCAGCAGTGGCCGGGGGGGTCTCACAGATACGCAGTATTTT. This translates into CASSGRGGLTDTQYF.

The chain couples TRBV19 to TRBJ1-3; D is unresolved. V shed 6 bases and J shed 2 bases, with 5 bases lying between them. In germline, CDR1 is LNHDA, CDR2 SQIVND (reference sequence). CDR3 size: 12 residues. The CDR3 here is CASRPTGNTIYF. The CDR3 bases are TGTGCCAGTAGGCCAACTGGAAACACCATATATTTT.

The CDR3: CASRQLRTGVYEQYF. The CDR3 DNA reads TGTGCCAGCAGGCAACTCAGGACAGGGGTATACGAGCAGTACTTC. The genes are TRBV6-5 and TRBJ2-7, with 9 positions matching TRBD1. This CDR3 is built from 15 residues. CDR1 MNHEY and CDR2 SVGAGI come from the germline V gene. Trimming cost V 6 bases and J 4 bases; bases outside gene matches: 10.

The V and J genes are TRBV7-2 and TRBJ1-2; 7 nucleotides align to TRBD1. The V and J ends lost 5 bases and 2 bases, in that order; junction bases with no gene match: 5. CDR3 size: 14 residues. The germline V gene encodes CDR1 SGHTA and CDR2 FQGNSA. CDR3 protein: CASSPDRANYGYTF. The CDR3 nucleotides are TGTGCCAGCAGCCCCGACAGGGCAAACTATGGCTACACCTTC.

The rearrangement links TRBV11-2 to TRBJ2-1; D not resolved. The germline V gene encodes CDR1 SGHAT and CDR2 FQNNGV. The length of the CDR3 is 13 residues. V lost 2 bases to trimming and J lost 6 bases, with 8 bases between them. The CDR3 DNA is TGTGCCAGCAGCTTAAATTCAGTCAATGAGCAGTTCTTC. It codes for CASSLNSVNEQFF. The whole variable domain, filled in from reference TRBV11-2 and TRBJ2-1, reads EAGVAQSPRYKIIEKRQSVAFWCNPISGHATLYWYQQILGQGPKLLIQFQNNGVVDDSQLPKDRFSAERLKGVDSTLKIQPAKLEDSAVYLCASSLNSVNEQFFGPGTRLTVL.

This clone was counted a single time. The gene calls are TRBV10-3 and TRBJ1-1; D is undetermined. Germline V gene data show CDR1 as ENHRY and CDR2 as SYGVKD. V gave up 6 bases and J gave up 5 bases, with 10 bases separating them. The CDR3 consists of 12 residues. The CDR3 sequence: CAIRDQETEAFF. The CDR3 DNA sequence: TGTGCCATCAGGGACCAGGAGACTGAAGCTTTCTTT.

This rearrangement joins TRBV6-5 to TRBJ1-1; maybe TRBD1 (5 bases). The CDR3 runs to 13 residues. Germline-derived CDR1 and CDR2 are MNHEY and SVGAGI. Trimming shortened V by 6 bases and J by 3 bases, and 11 bases separated the two germline ends. The DNA for the CDR3 is TGTGCCAGCAGACCAACAGGCTACACTGAAGCTTTCTTT. Its protein is CASRPTGYTEAFF.

V and J are TRBV9 and TRBJ2-3; no definite D call. In germline, CDR1 is SGDLS, CDR2 YYNGEE. V shed 0 bases and J shed 0 bases, with 17 bases lying between them. The CDR3 has 18 amino acids. CDR3 bases: TGTGCCAGCAGCGTAGAATTAGCACGATCACTTAGCACAGATACGCAGTATTTT. Its translation is CASSVELARSLSTDTQYF.

The chain combines TRBV19 with TRBJ2-3; tentatively, D is TRBD1 (7 bases). V lost 6 bases and J 0 bases, leaving 10 bases between the germline ends. Germline loops: CDR1 LNHDA, CDR2 SQIVND (reference sequence). CDR3 size: 14 residues. DNA for the CDR3: TGTGCCAGTAGGGGGGGACAGAGCACAGATACGCAGTATTTT. Translation gives CASRGGQSTDTQYF.

This clone has just one count. The rearrangement links TRBV6-5 to TRBJ1-4; maybe TRBD1 (6 bases). The V gene lost 6 bases and the J gene lost 7 bases, with 9 bases spanning the gap. The CDR3 contains 12 residues. Per the germline V gene, CDR1 is MNHEY and CDR2 is SVGAGI. CDR3 region: CASSPQGEKLFF. CDR3 DNA sequence: TGTGCCAGCAGCCCACAGGGTGAAAAACTGTTTTTT.

The CDR3 loop is CASSPGDRRNTEAFF. The DNA of the CDR3 is TGCGCCAGCAGCCCTGGGGACCGAAGAAACACTGAAGCTTTCTTT. The V gene is TRBV4-1, the J gene TRBJ1-1; possible D gene TRBD1, 5 bases. V was trimmed by 4 bases and J by 2 bases, leaving 14 bases between them. Germline CDR1 reads MGHRA; CDR2 reads YSYEKL. The CDR3 extends over 15 amino acids.

The chain uses TRBV2 and TRBJ1-1; no clear D. Germline CDR1 reads SNHLY; CDR2 reads FYNNEI. V lost 5 bases, J lost 2 bases, and 12 bases lay in between. The CDR3 consists of 14 residues. The CDR3 spells CASSTRTRNTEAFF. In nucleotides, the CDR3 is TGTGCCAGCAGTACTCGGACTCGCAACACTGAAGCTTTCTTT.

This chain connects TRBV25-1 to TRBJ2-5; a possible D gene is TRBD2 (5 bases). CDR1 MGHDK and CDR2 SYGVNS come from the germline V gene. V lost 0 bases to trimming and J lost 1 base, with 9 bases between them. The CDR3 loop spans 15 amino acids. CDR3: CASSEYKDSQETQYF. CDR3 sequence (DNA): TGTGCCAGCAGTGAATATAAGGACTCCCAAGAGACCCAGTACTTC.

V is TRBV7-2 and J is TRBJ1-5, with a possible D match to TRBD1 (5 bases). Trimming stripped 7 bases from V and 3 bases from J, with 10 bases between. Germline V gene lookup returns CDR1 SGHTA and CDR2 FQGNSA. The CDR3 totals 13 residues. CDR3 sequence: CASTRDLNQPQHF. The CDR3 DNA sequence: TGTGCCAGCACCCGGGACCTCAATCAGCCCCAGCATTTT.

In regard to this clone: The junction departs from germline at one end; a sequencing error may be responsible. This chain joins TRBV12-5 and TRBJ1-3; D is possibly TRBD1 (6 bases). Germline values: CDR1 LGHNT, CDR2 FRNRAP. This CDR3 is 12 amino acids long. CDR3 region: CASGFDRSSKSF. The CDR3 DNA sequence: TGTGCTAGTGGTTTTGACAGGTCCTCGAAAAGTTTT.

Here the CDR3 reads CSLWRGPRGVDTQYF. As DNA, the CDR3 is TGCAGCCTCTGGCGGGGGCCGAGAGGAGTAGATACGCAGTATTTT. This chain connects TRBV29-1 to TRBJ2-3, with a weak D call TRBD2 (7 bases). CDR1 is SQVTM and CDR2 is ANQGSEA in the germline V gene. Trimming shortened V by 8 bases and J by 5 bases, and 23 bases separated the two germline ends. The CDR3 length is 15 residues.

Written as DNA, the CDR3 is TGTGCCTGGAGTGTAGGGCCCTACGAGCAGTACTTC. Its translation: CAWSVGPYEQYF. The rearrangement uses TRBV30 and TRBJ2-7; the D is unclear. This CDR3 spans 12 amino acids. V lost 0 bases and J 2 bases, leaving 5 bases between the germline ends. Germline values: CDR1 GTSNPN, CDR2 SVGIG (reference sequence).

This chain uses TRBV28 with TRBJ2-7, with D tentatively TRBD1 or TRBD2 (5 bases each). The CDR3 totals 13 residues. Germline CDR1 and CDR2: MDHEN and SYDVKM. V gave up 7 bases and J gave up 4 bases, with 14 bases separating them. CDR3 nucleotide sequence: TGTGCCAGCACCCCCCCGGGACCGTACGAGCAGTACTTC. The encoded protein is CASTPPGPYEQYF. Full variable domain (remainder filled in from reference TRBV28 and TRBJ2-7): DVKVTQSSRYLVKRTGEKVFLECVQDMDHENMFWYRQDPGLGLRLIYFSYDVKMKEKGDIPEGYSVSREKKERFSLILESASTNQTSMYLCASTPPGPYEQYFGPGTRLTVT.

The chain employs TRBV1 and TRBJ2-1; the table names TRBD2, a call not compared with the DNA. TRBV1 is flagged as a pseudogene. The CDR3 runs 14 residues. CDR3 in DNA: TGCACCAGCCCCCGGGAGGGCGGGTACAATGAGCAGTTCTTC. Its translation is CTSPREGGYNEQFF.